This TCR beta chain was documented in a study of T cell repertoires in cytomegalovirus infection. Study in general: Indicated by public TCR beta signatures were CMV infection and matching HLA type.

TCRdb analysed the reads with MiXCR anew, one entry per CDR3 protein. There are around 740,000 distinct CDR3 sequences in the sample; 35% occur only once, and 2.5% to 3.5% lies in the top ten. Concerning this clonotype itself: The antigen is unknown. Compared with germline, one end of the junction differs, possibly owing to a read error.

Findings and caveats of the study: Dominating the ex vivo response were HLA-C-restricted CMV-specific TCR beta clonotypes. Summed frequency of shared TCR beta families picked out CMV carriers who also had the relevant HLA.

The germline V gene has CDR1 SGHTA and CDR2 FQGNSA. The CDR3 runs 12 residues. Input material: PBMCs. The TCR comes from a human donor in good health (CMV status not recorded). Some clones in this sample may be carry-over from other donors' samples. The gene calls are TRBV7-2 and TRBJ1-1; D gene ambiguous. The CDR3 sequence is CSSSLGSTEAFF. CDR3 sequence (DNA): TGTTCCAGCAGCTTAGGCAGCACTGAAGCTTTCTTT.